This is a list of T cell receptor beta chains from one sample in a study of CXCR3-negative and CXCR3-positive naive CD8 T cells. For each CDR3 protein, TCRdb gives one entry from its re-call of the 5' RACE reads, without DNA. This listing includes tens of thousands of distinct CDR3 sequences. The source material was memory CD8+ T cells from blood. All receptors derive from a human donor in good health. Some clones in this sample may be carry-over from other donors' samples. The CDR3 runs from the conserved cysteine through the conserved F or W.

V: TRBV5-1; J: TRBJ1-2; CDR3: CASSLRDADSGYTF
V: TRBV4-3; J: TRBJ2-2; CDR3: CASSQDWDTGELFF
V: TRBV7-9; J: TRBJ2-3; CDR3: CASSLNEVDTQYF
V: TRBV5-1; J: TRBJ1-1; CDR3: CASSRALENTEAFF
V: TRBV4-3; J: TRBJ2-7; CDR3: CASSQDFADSYEQYF
V: TRBV7-9; J: TRBJ2-5; CDR3: CASLPGRQVQETQYF
V: TRBV7-9; J: TRBJ2-7; CDR3: CASSPAATYEQYF
V: TRBV7-3; J: TRBJ2-5; CDR3: CASSFMGGAVETQYF
V: TRBV7-9; J: TRBJ2-2; CDR3: CASSPTTGELFF
V: TRBV18; J: TRBJ2-2; CDR3: CASSPGPTGILNTGELFF
V: TRBV28; J: TRBJ1-5; CDR3: CVATQGLQPQHF
V: TRBV5-1; J: TRBJ2-7; CDR3: CASSLGRDYEQYF
V: TRBV4-1; J: TRBJ2-2; CDR3: CASSQDAGGGTGELFF
V: TRBV7-2; J: TRBJ2-1; CDR3: CASRTLSSEQFF
V: TRBV14; J: TRBJ1-6; CDR3: CASSLLPYAPLHF
V: TRBV29-1; J: TRBJ2-1; CDR3: CSVVVWGSYNEQFF
V: TRBV15; J: TRBJ2-5; CDR3: CATSSELAGGEETQYF
V: TRBV29-1; J: TRBJ2-7; CDR3: CSVTDLTYEQYF
V: TRBV6-6; J: TRBJ2-3; CDR3: CASGSSTDTQYF
V: TRBV14; J: TRBJ2-7; CDR3: CASSNRDLPYEQYF
V: TRBV19; J: TRBJ2-1; CDR3: CASSIEGLAGPYNEQFF
V: TRBV20-1; J: TRBJ2-5; CDR3: CSARDGAGGLYETQYF
V: TRBV4-3; J: TRBJ2-3; CDR3: CASSQDSTGGGPTDTQYF
V: TRBV12-3/TRBV12-4; J: TRBJ2-1; CDR3: CATSEGGGINEQFF
V: TRBV9; J: TRBJ1-1; CDR3: CASSFQAGLNTEAFF
V: TRBV20-1; J: TRBJ2-7; CDR3: CSARALTGGEYEQYF
V: TRBV29-1; J: TRBJ2-2; CDR3: CSVPGNTGELFF
V: TRBV20-1; J: TRBJ1-6; CDR3: CSARDGGLNSPLHF
V: TRBV27; J: TRBJ2-7; CDR3: CASSPDRGHPSEEYF
V: TRBV5-1; J: TRBJ2-5; CDR3: CASSSDSSQETQYF
V: TRBV29-1; J: TRBJ1-2; CDR3: CSVVAGDSNYGYTF
V: TRBV6-2/TRBV6-3; J: TRBJ2-1; CDR3: CASSPGQGRFF
V: TRBV5-1; J: TRBJ1-1; CDR3: CASSLPDGWEAFF
V: TRBV7-9; J: TRBJ2-7; CDR3: CASSWATGRITYEQYF
V: TRBV24-1; J: TRBJ1-2; CDR3: CATSDRTVNYGYTF
V: TRBV29-1; J: TRBJ2-2; CDR3: CSVERTGGIIGELFF
V: TRBV6-2/TRBV6-3; J: TRBJ2-7; CDR3: CASSWMSGSYEQYF
V: TRBV5-5; J: TRBJ2-1; CDR3: CASSYDTGHEQFF
V: TRBV6-6; J: TRBJ2-2; CDR3: CASSSHEGLDPGELFF
V: TRBV29-1; J: TRBJ1-2; CDR3: CSVEGEAATRLGYGYTF
V: TRBV28; J: TRBJ1-6; CDR3: CASSFGSYNSPLHF
V: TRBV4-1; J: TRBJ2-5; CDR3: CASSQDGGFRETQYF
V: TRBV11-2; J: TRBJ2-7; CDR3: CASSQGTGLYEQYF
V: TRBV21-1; J: TRBJ2-7; CDR3: CASSTLGYEQYF
V: TRBV29-1; J: TRBJ1-1; CDR3: CSVRGGENTEAFF
V: TRBV4-3; J: TRBJ2-7; CDR3: CASSQESHPSSYEQYF
V: TRBV10-3; J: TRBJ2-1; CDR3: CAIRIQGARDNEQFF
V: TRBV10-3; J: TRBJ2-7; CDR3: CAISPGTDYYEQYF
V: TRBV9; J: TRBJ2-3; CDR3: CASSVDETDPTDTQYF
V: TRBV6-4; J: TRBJ2-7; CDR3: CASSEGGPDYEQYF